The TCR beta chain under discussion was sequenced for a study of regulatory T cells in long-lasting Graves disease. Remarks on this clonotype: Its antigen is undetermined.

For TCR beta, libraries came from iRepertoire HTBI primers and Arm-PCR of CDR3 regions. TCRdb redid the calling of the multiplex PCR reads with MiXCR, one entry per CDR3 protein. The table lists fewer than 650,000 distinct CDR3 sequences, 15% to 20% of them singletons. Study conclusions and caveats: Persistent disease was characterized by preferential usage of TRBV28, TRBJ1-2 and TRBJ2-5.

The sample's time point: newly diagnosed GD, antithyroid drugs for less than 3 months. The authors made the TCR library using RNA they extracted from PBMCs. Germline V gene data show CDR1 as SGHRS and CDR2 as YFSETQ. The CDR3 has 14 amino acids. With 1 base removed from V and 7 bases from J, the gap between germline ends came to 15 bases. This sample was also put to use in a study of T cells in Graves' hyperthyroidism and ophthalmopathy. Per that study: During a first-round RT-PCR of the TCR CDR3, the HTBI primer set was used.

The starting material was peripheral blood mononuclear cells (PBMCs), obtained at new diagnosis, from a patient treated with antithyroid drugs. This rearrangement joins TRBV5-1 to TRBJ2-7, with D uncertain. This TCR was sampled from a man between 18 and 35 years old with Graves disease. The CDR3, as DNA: TGCGCCAGCAGCTTGAGACCGGGCAATGCAGAGCAGTACTTC. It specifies CASSLRPGNAEQYF.